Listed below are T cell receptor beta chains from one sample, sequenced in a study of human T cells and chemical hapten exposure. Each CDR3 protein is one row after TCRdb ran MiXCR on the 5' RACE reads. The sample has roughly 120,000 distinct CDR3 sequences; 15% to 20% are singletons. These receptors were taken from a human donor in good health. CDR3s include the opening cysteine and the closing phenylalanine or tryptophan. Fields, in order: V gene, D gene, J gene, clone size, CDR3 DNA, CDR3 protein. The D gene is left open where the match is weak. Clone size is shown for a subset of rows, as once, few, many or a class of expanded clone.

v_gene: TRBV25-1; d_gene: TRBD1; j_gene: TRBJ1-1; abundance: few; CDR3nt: TGTGCCAGCCGGGACAGATTGAACACTGAAGCTTTCTTT; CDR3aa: CASRDRLNTEAFF
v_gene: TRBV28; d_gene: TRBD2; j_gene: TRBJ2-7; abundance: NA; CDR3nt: TGTGCCAGGGGGGTAGGGCCTCGCGGGGGAACTTACGAGCAGTACTTC; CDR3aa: CARGVGPRGGTYEQYF
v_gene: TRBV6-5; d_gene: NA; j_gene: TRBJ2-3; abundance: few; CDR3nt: TGTGCCAGCAGTTTGGACTACACAGATACGCAGTATTTT; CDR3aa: CASSLDYTDTQYF
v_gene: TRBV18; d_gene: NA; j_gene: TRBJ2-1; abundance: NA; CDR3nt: TGTGCCAGCTCACCTTACGGGGGTGACAATGAGCAGTTCTTC; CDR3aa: CASSPYGGDNEQFF
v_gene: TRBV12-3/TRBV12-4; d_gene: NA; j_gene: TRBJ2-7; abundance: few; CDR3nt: TGTGCCAGCAAGAAATGGGCCGGCTCCACCTACGAGCAGTACTTC; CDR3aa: CASKKWAGSTYEQYF
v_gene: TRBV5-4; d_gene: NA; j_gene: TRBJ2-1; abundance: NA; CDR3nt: TGTGCCAGCAGCTTGGCCAGGTCGGCTGAGCAGTTCTTC; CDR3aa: CASSLARSAEQFF
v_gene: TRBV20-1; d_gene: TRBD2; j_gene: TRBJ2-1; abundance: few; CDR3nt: TGCAGTGCTACCGGGACTAGCGGGAGGAAGGTGGCTCAATTGGATGAGCAGTTCTTC; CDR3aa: CSATGTSGRKVAQLDEQFF
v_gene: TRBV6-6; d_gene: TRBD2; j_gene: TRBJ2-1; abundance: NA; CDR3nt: TGTGCCAGCAGTTATACTAGCGGGAGTTCGGCCCGCTACAATGAGCAGTTCTTC; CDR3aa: CASSYTSGSSARYNEQFF
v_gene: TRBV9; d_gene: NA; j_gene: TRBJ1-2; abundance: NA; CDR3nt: TGTGCCAGCAGCGTGACCGGGACGCCGAACTATGGCTACACCTTC; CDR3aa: CASSVTGTPNYGYTF
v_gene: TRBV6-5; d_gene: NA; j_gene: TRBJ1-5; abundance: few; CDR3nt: TGTGCCAGCAGTTACTCGGGTAAAAGCAATCAGCCCCAGCATTTT; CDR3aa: CASSYSGKSNQPQHF
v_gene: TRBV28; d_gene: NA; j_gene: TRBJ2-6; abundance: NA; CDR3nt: TGTGCCAGCATCGCCGGTGGCTCTGGGGCCAACGTCCTGACTTTC; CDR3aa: CASIAGGSGANVLTF
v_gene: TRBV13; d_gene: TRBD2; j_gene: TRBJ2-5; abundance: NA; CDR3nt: TGTGCCAGCAGCCCCCGGGCTAGCGGGATACAAGAGACCCAGTACTTC; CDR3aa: CASSPRASGIQETQYF
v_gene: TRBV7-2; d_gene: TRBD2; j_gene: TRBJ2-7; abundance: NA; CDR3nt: TGTGCCAGCAGCTTAACGGGGGGGCGTCTTGCGTACGAGCAGTACTTC; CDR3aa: CASSLTGGRLAYEQYF
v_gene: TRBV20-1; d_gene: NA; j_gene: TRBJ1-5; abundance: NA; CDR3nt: TGCAGTGCTAGAGATCCAGGGATGGGGCCCCAGCATTTT; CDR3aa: CSARDPGMGPQHF
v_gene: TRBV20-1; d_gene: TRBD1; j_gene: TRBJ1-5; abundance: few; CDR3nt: TGCAGTGCCAGGGAGCCGGGACAGGCGAATCAGCCCCAGCATTTT; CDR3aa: CSAREPGQANQPQHF
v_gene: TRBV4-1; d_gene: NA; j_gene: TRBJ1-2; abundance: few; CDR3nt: TGCGCCAGCAGCCAAGCCCTGCTGCCCTATGGCTACACCTTC; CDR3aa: CASSQALLPYGYTF
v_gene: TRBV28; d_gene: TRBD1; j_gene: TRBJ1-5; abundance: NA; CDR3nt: TGTGCCAGCAAAAAAAACAGGGGCCTTAGCAATCAGCCCCAGCATTTT; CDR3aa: CASKKNRGLSNQPQHF
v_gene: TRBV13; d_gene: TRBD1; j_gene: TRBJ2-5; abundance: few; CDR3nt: TGTGCCAGCAGCTCTGGGACAGAAGAGACCCAGTACTTC; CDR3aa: CASSSGTEETQYF
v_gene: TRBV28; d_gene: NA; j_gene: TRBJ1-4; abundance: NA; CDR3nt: TGTGCCAGCGGAGAACTCGGAAAACTGTTTTTT; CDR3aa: CASGELGKLFF
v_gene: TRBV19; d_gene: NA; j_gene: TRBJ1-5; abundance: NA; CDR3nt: TGTGCCAGTACCACCGACAGGACAAATCAGCCCCAGCATTTT; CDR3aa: CASTTDRTNQPQHF
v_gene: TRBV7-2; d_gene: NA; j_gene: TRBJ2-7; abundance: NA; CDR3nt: TGTGCCAGCAGCTTAGGACCCAGAATAGCCTCACAGGCCTACGAGCAGTACTTC; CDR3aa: CASSLGPRIASQAYEQYF
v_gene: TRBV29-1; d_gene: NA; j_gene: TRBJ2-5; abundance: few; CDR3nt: TGCAGCGTCGAGGACCACGACAGCGCGCAATACTTC; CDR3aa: CSVEDHDSAQYF
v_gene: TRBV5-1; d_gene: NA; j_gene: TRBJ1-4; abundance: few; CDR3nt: TGCGCCAGCAGCTTGGGGGATGAAAAACTGTTTTTT; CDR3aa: CASSLGDEKLFF
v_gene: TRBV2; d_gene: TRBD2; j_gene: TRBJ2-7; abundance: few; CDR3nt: TGTGCCAGCAACCACCCCGGGGGGGGCGAGTACGAGCAGTACTTC; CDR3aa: CASNHPGGGEYEQYF
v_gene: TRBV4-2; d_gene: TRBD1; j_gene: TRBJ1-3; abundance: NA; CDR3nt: TGTGCCAGCAGCCCACCGGGACAGCGCTCTGGAAACACCGTATATTTT; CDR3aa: CASSPPGQRSGNTVYF
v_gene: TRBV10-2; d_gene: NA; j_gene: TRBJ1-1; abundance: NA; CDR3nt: TGCGCCAGCAGGGGGTGGAACACTGAAGCTTTCTTT; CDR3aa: CASRGWNTEAFF
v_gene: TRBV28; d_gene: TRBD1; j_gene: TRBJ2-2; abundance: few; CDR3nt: TGTGCCAGTCTGCCTACAGGGGCGCTAACCGGGGAGCTGTTTTTT; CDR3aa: CASLPTGALTGELFF
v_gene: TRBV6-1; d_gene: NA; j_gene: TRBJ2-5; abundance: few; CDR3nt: TGTGCCAGCAGAAAACCGACAGAATTGAAAGAGACCCAGTACTTC; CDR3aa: CASRKPTELKETQYF
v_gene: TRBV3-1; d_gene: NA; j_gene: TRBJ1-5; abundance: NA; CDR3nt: TGTGCCAGCTCGTCACAGGGTGGGGACAATCAGCCCCAGCATTTT; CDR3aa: CASSSQGGDNQPQHF
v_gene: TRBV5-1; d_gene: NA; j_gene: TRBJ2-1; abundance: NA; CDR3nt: TGCGCCAGCAGCTCCACCCGCGGCGGAACCTACAATGAGCAGTTCTTC; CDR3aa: CASSSTRGGTYNEQFF
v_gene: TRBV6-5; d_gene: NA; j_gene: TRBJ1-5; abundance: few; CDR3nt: TGTGCCAGCAGTAAGAGGGTCGGAGCCGGGGGCAATCAGCCCCAGCATTTT; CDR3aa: CASSKRVGAGGNQPQHF
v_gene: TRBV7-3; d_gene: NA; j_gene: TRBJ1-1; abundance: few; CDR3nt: TGTGCCAGCAGCATCGGACAGTACACTGAAGCTTTCTTT; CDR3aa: CASSIGQYTEAFF
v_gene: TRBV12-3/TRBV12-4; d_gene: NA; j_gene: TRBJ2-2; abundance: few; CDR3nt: TGTGCCAGTTATTCTAGGGGAAACACCGGGGAGCTGTTTTTT; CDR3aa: CASYSRGNTGELFF
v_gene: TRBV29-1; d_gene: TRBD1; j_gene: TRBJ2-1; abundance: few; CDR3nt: TGCAGCGTCGCGACAGGGTTGCATGAGCAGTTCTTC; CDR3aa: CSVATGLHEQFF
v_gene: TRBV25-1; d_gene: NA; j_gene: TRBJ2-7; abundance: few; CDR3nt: TGTGCCAGCAGCGAATTTTACGAGCAGTACTTC; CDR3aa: CASSEFYEQYF
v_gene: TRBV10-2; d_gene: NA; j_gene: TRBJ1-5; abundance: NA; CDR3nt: TGCGCCAGCAGGGGGATCAATCAGCCCCAGCATTTT; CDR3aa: CASRGINQPQHF
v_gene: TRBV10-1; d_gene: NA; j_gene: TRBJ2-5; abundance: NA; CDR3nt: TGCGCCAGCAGTGAAAGGAGGGCGGCGAGGCAAGAGACCCAGTACTTC; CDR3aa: CASSERRAARQETQYF
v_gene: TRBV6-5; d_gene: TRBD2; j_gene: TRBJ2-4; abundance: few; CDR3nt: TGTGCCAGCAGTTACTTCGGCGGAGCGGGGGCCAAAAACATTCAGTACTTC; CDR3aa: CASSYFGGAGAKNIQYF
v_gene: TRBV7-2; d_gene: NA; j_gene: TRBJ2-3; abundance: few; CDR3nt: TGTGCCAGCAGCCTATATTCAGATACGCAGTATTTT; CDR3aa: CASSLYSDTQYF
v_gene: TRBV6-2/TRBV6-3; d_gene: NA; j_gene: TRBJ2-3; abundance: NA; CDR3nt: TGTGCCAGCAGCCTTACTCCCACAGATACGCAGTATTTT; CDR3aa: CASSLTPTDTQYF
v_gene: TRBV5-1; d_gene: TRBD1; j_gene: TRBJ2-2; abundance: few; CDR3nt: TGCGCCAGCAGCCCACAGGGGGCGATGGGGACCGGGGAGCTGTTTTTT; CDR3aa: CASSPQGAMGTGELFF
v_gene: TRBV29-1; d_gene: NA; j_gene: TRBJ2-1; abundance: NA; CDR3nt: TGCAGCGTTGTTCTGCGTACCTCCTACAATGAGCAGTTCTTC; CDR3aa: CSVVLRTSYNEQFF
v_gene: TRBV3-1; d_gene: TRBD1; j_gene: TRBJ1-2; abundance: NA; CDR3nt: TGTGCCAGCAGCCGTGGACAGGCTTACACCTTC; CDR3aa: CASSRGQAYTF
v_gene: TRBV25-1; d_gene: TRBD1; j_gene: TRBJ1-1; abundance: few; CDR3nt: TGTGCCAGCAGAGGACAGGCCTCTGAAGCTTTCTTT; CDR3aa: CASRGQASEAFF
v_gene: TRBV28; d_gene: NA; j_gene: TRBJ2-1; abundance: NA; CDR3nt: TGTGCCACCAAACCGGAGAGGGGTCTCGCTGAGCAGTTCTTC; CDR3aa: CATKPERGLAEQFF
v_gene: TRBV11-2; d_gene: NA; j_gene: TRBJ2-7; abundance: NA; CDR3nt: TGTGCCAGCAGCTCCCTTCGGGGGCCCTACGAGCAGTACTTC; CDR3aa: CASSSLRGPYEQYF